The clone carrying this T cell receptor (beta chain) was counted many times. The antigen is unknown. V was shortened by 4 bases and J by 6 bases, with 11 bases between the two germline ends. This CDR3 has 13 amino acids. The germline CDR1 and CDR2 sequences are SGHAT and FQNNGV. Amplification of TCR alpha and beta CDR3 regions from RNA used iRepertoire nested multiplex PCR. Input was 100-400 ng of tissue mRNA or PBMC total RNA. In TCRdb, the multiplex PCR reads were re-called with MiXCR into one record per CDR3 protein. This repertoire shows 150,000 to 200,000 distinct CDR3 sequences, around 32% found once; its top ten account for 20% to 25%. This sample was included in a study of glioma-infiltrating T cells. Study findings and constraints: Non-neoplastic patients had below-expected tissue-blood divergence, while all gliomas exceeded expectation. Very few CDR3 sequences were shared between tissue and blood.

The sample was glioma tissue, nonneoplastic brain tissue, or PBMCs (not recorded which). This clonotype was sampled from a human donor with low-grade glioma or glioblastoma, undergoing nonglioma brain surgery, or in good health (not recorded which). This rearrangement joins TRBV11-2 to TRBJ2-3, with D possibly being TRBD2 (5 bases). For the CDR3, the DNA is TGTGCCAGCAGCTCGAGGACTGATGATACGCAGTATTTT. It yields the protein CASSSRTDDTQYF.